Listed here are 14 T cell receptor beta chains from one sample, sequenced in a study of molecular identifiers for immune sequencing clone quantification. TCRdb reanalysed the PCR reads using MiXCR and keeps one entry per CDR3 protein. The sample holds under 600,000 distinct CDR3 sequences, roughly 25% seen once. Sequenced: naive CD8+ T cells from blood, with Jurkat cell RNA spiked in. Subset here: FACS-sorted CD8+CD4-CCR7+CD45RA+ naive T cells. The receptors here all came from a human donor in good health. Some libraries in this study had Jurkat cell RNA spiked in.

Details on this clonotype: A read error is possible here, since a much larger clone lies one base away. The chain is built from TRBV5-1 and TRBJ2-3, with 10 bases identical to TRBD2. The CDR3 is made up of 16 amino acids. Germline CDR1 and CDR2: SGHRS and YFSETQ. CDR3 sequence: CASCFLGLAEPDTQYF. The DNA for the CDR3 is TGCGCCAGCTGCTTCCTCGGACTAGCGGAACCAGATACGCAGTATTTT.

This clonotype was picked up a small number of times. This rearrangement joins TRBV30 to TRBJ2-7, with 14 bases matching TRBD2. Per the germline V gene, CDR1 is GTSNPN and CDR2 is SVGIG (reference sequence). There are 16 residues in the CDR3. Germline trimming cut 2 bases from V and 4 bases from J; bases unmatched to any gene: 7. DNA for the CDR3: TGTGCCTGGAGTTCGGGACTAGCGGGGGAAAAATACGAGCAGTACTTC. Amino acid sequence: CAWSSGLAGEKYEQYF.

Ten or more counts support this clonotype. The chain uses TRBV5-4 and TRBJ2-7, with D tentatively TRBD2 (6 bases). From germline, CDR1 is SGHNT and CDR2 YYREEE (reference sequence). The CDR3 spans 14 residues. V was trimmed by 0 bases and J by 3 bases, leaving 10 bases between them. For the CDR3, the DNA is TGTGCCAGCAGCTTGGGGGCCGGGGGCTACGAGCAGTACTTC. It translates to CASSLGAGGYEQYF.

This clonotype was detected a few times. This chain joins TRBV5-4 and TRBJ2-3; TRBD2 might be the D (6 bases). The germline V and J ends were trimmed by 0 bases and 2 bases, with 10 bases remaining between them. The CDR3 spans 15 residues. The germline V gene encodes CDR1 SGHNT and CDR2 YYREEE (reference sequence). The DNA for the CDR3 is TGTGCCAGCAGCTTGGCGGGACTCCCCACAGATACGCAGTATTTT. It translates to CASSLAGLPTDTQYF. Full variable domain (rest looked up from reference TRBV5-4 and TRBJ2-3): ETGVTQSPTHLIKTRGQQVTLRCSSQSGHNTVSWYQQALGQGPQFIFQYYREEENGRGNFPPRFSGLQFPNYSSELNVNALELDDSALYLCASSLAGLPTDTQYFGPGTRLTVL.

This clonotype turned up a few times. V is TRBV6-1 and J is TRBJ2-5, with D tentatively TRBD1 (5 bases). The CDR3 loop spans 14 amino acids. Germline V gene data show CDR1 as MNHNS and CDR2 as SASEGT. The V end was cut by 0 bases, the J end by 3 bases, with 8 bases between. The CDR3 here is CASSEATGKETQYF. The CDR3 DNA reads TGTGCCAGCAGTGAAGCTACAGGCAAAGAGACCCAGTACTTC.

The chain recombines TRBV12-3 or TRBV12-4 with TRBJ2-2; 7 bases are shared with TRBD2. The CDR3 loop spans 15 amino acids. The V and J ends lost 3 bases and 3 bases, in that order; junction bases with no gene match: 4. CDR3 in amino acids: CASSLGGTHTGELFF. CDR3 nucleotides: TGTGCCAGCAGTTTGGGAGGGACTCACACCGGGGAGCTGTTTTTT.

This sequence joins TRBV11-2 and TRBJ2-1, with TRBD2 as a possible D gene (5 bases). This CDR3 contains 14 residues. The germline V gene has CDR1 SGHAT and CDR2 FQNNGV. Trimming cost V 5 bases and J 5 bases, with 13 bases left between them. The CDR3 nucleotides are TGTGCCAGCAGCGTAATGTACGGGGACAATGAGCAGTTCTTC. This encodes CASSVMYGDNEQFF.

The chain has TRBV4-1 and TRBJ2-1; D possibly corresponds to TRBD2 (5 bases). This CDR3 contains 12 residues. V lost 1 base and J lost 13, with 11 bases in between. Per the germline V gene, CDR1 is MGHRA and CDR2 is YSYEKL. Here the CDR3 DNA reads TGCGCCAGCAGCCAAGGAGACGGGGTACAGTTCTTC. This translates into CASSQGDGVQFF.

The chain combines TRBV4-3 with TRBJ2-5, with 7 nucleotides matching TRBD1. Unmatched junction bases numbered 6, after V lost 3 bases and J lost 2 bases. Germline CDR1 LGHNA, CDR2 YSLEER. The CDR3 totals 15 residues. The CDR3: CASSQRDRSQETQYF. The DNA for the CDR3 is TGCGCCAGCAGCCAGAGGGACAGATCACAAGAGACCCAGTACTTC.

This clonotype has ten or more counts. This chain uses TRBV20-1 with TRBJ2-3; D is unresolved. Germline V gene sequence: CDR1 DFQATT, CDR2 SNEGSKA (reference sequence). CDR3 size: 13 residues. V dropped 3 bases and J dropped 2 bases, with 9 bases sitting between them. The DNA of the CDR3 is TGCAGTGCTAGTACGGGCCTCACAGATACGCAGTATTTT. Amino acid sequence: CSASTGLTDTQYF.

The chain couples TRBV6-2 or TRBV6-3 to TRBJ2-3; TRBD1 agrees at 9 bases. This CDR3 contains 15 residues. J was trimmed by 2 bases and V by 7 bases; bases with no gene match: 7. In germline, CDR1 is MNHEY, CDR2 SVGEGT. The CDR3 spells CASTRDRDHTDTQYF. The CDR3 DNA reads TGTGCCAGCACCCGGGACAGGGATCACACAGATACGCAGTATTTT.

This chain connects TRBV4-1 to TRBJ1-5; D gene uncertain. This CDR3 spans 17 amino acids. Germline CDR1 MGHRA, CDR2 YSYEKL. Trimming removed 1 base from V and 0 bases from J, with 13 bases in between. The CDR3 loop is CASSQVAIGTSNQPQHF. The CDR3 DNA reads TGCGCCAGCAGCCAAGTGGCTATCGGAACTAGCAATCAGCCCCAGCATTTT.

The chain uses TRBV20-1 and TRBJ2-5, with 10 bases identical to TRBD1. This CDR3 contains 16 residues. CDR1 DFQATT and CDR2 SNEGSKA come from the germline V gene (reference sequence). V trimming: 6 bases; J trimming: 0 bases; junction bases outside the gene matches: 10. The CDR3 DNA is TGCAGTGCCAAGACCCTGGGGACAGGGGACCAAGAGACCCAGTACTTC. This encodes CSAKTLGTGDQETQYF.

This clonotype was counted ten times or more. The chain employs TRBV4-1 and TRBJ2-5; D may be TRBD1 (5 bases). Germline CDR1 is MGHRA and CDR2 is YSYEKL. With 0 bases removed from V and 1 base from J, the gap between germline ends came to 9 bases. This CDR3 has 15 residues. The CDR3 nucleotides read TGCGCCAGCAGCCAAGAAAACAGGATCCAAGAGACCCAGTACTTC. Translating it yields CASSQENRIQETQYF.